Listed below are T cell receptor beta chains from one sample, sequenced in a study of cytomegalovirus exposure and HLA in healthy donors. Here immunoSEQ multiplex PCR was the method, and the copy in TCRdb shows in-frame clones only, minus some. This repertoire includes 100,000 to 150,000 clones. The specimen sequenced was PBMCs. The source is a man aged 18-30 years in good health and CMV-seronegative. Each CDR3 is given with its conserved first and last residue. The D gene is left open where the match is weak.

j_call d_call v_call cdr3_aa cdr3_nt
TRBJ2-5 - TRBV5-1 CASSFDSPSRTQYF TGCGCCAGCAGCTTTGACTCTCCGTCGAGGACCCAGTACTTC
TRBJ2-5 - TRBV5-6 CASSFQGTGETQYF TGTGCCAGCAGCTTCCAGGGGACCGGAGAGACCCAGTACTTC
TRBJ1-4 - TRBV6-5 CAGEKLFF TGTGCTGGCGAAAAACTGTTTTTT
TRBJ2-7 TRBD2 TRBV5-6 CASSPDTGLTYEQYF TGTGCCAGCAGTCCCGACACGGGACTAACCTACGAGCAGTACTTC
TRBJ1-2 TRBD1 TRBV18 CASSPGQGPIGYTF TGTGCCAGCTCACCGGGACAGGGTCCGATTGGCTACACCTTC
TRBJ2-3 - TRBV27 CASSSSTGPVLDTQYF TGTGCCAGCAGCTCCTCGACAGGCCCCGTTCTGGATACGCAGTATTTT
TRBJ1-2 - TRBV9 CASSVAGGYDGYTF TGTGCCAGCAGCGTAGCGGGGGGGTATGATGGCTACACCTTC
TRBJ2-7 TRBD1 TRBV7-8 CASSLAPGQGYEQYF TGTGCCAGCAGCTTAGCCCCGGGACAGGGCTACGAGCAGTACTTC
TRBJ2-2 TRBD1 TRBV29-1 CSVERTGAGELFF TGCAGCGTTGAACGGACAGGGGCCGGGGAGCTGTTTTTT
TRBJ1-5 TRBD1 TRBV7-9 CASSKGQGARDQPQHF TGTGCCAGCAGCAAGGGACAGGGGGCCAGAGATCAGCCCCAGCATTTT
TRBJ1-2 - TRBV28 CASSSNRVGYTF TGTGCCAGCAGTTCCAACAGGGTAGGCTACACCTTC
TRBJ2-1 - TRBV9 CASKSTGAGVLDEQFF TGTGCCAGCAAATCCACAGGAGCGGGTGTTCTTGATGAGCAGTTCTTC
TRBJ2-2 TRBD2 TRBV4-1 CASSPSLAGVFTGELFF TGCGCCAGCAGCCCCTCTCTAGCGGGAGTCTTCACCGGGGAGCTGTTTTTT
TRBJ2-3 - TRBV5-4 CASSLAWRARDTQYF TGTGCCAGCAGCTTGGCCTGGAGGGCCAGGGATACGCAGTATTTT
TRBJ1-1 - TRBV5-1 CASSLEASPNTEAFF TGCGCCAGCAGCTTGGAAGCGTCTCCGAACACTGAAGCTTTCTTT
TRBJ2-5 TRBD2 TRBV9 CASSVDLAARETQYF TGTGCCAGCAGCGTAGACCTAGCGGCTCGGGAGACCCAGTACTTC